This T cell receptor (beta chain) was found in a study of identical twins (dated by TCRdb to about 2016). In terms of the full investigation: The study deep-sequenced TCR alpha and beta repertoires from monozygotic twins, unrelated adults of various ages and cord blood to test whether fetal clonotypes persist. To rule out contamination, the twin experiments were replicated at different times with different library preparation protocols. Study-wide findings and limitations: In beta out-of-frame sequences, excess twin sharing was weaker, because having fewer shared sequences lowered the signal-to-noise ratio. In monozygotic twins, out-of-frame TCR alpha sharing was systematically underestimated by recombination models, although the models agreed with sharing between unrelated individuals. Fewer insertions were carried by abundant cord blood beta clonotypes; a weaker similar trend was observed in young adult naive repertoires, while no such trend was observed in memory repertoires. Zero-insertion analyses could be partly confounded by invariant T cells such as MAIT and iNKT, although diverse VJ usage argued against such confounding for most clonotypes. Because the same donors could not be followed over many years, conclusions were based on cross-sectional statistical analysis. Compared with coincidental sharing between unrelated individuals, out-of-frame TCR alpha sequences shared between twins had an excess of sequences with low generation probability.

Based on the germline V gene, the CDR1 and CDR2 sequences are LGHNA and YNFKEQ. CDR3 length: 15 amino acids, cysteine to phenylalanine. Just CDR3 DNA is preserved here, 45 bases in frame from base 1. The germline ends are 12 bases apart after V is trimmed by 2 bases and J by 7 bases. Of note for this clonotype: Its antigen remains unidentified. There are no base qualities to consult, and no much larger clone falls within one base.

Every donor was a healthy Caucasian. Three pairs of female monozygotic twins, all aged roughly 18 to 29 years, made up the twin cohort. Positive isolation kits from Invitrogen were used to isolate the CD4+ and CD8+ T cell populations. Libraries were built with 5' RACE. This sample was sequenced with an Illumina HiSeq 2000. Template switching introduced a universal primer binding site; the final cDNA contained a unique molecular identifier, enabling accurate counting of TCR cDNA molecules. First-strand cDNA for TCR alpha and beta chains was synthesized from specific primers in the conserved constant-segment region. Each cDNA library was double barcoded, with a SMART-Mk sample barcode plus Illumina barcodes, to control for contamination. TruSeq adapter sequences and Illumina sample barcodes were added in two successive PCR steps. Sequencing of the TCR alpha and beta cDNA libraries was done on the Illumina HiSeq platform using custom primers. As for the authors' bioinformatics: Unique molecular identifiers were extracted from raw reads with MiGEC, and CDR3 positions were determined with MiXCR. Recombination models were inferred per individual with the repgenHMM and IGoR tools using an EM algorithm. Shared clonotypes were analyzed with the tcR package in R, and sharing was normalized by the product of cloneset sizes. Out-of-frame nonproductive sequences were analyzed to study raw recombination free of thymic and clonal selection effects. The public reads were run again by TCRdb, first through fastp at Q25 and then through MiXCR, and only productive beta chains were kept. Rows are unified per CDR3 protein, each entry keeping the most common DNA and genes. The V and J calls and clone size are TCRdb's, not the authors'. The sample records a few hundred thousand distinct CDR3 sequences, approximately 13% of which are singletons. Roughly 7.8% of the sample lies in the top ten.

The same sample was also used in a study of yellow fever vaccine responses in identical twins. Drawing on the second study: According to the authors, the vaccine-induced T cell response in identical twins seemed to be partly convergent and partly specific to each individual. The study precisely tracked vaccine-responding T cell clones in identical twins.

Sequencing input: CD8+ T cells sorted from blood. The rearrangement combines TRBV4-2 with TRBJ1-6; perhaps TRBD1 is the D gene, with 6 bases matching. The receptor comes from a woman younger than 35 in good health. The CDR3 in this case is CASSQNRAENSPLHF. The DNA reads as follows: TGTGCCAGCAGCCAAAACAGGGCTGAGAATTCACCCCTCCACTTT.